These 5 T cell receptor beta chains were all obtained from the same sample, sequenced in a study of blood T cell repertoires in COVID-19. The data were produced by immunoSEQ multiplex PCR, yet TCRdb's version contains in-frame clones alone and is incomplete. This table holds tens of thousands of clones, more than 85% found once. Input material: peripheral blood. These receptors were taken from a human donor with active COVID-19. The donor label of this sample is uncertain.

The chain uses TRBV4-1 and TRBJ1-1; D might be TRBD1 (6 bases). The CDR3 sequence is 15 residues long. CDR1 and CDR2 from the germline V gene are MGHRA and YSYEKL. V was shortened by 4 bases and J by 3 bases, with 15 bases between the two germline ends. The CDR3 coding sequence is TGCGCCAGCAGCCTCTACAGGGCGGGGGACACTGAAGCTTTCTTT. The encoded protein is CASSLYRAGDTEAFF.

V gene TRBV7-9 combines with J gene TRBJ2-2; TRBD1 matches at 8 bases. The CDR3 spans 19 residues. Germline V lookup: CDR1 SEHNR, CDR2 FQNEAQ (reference sequence). V gave up 0 bases and J gave up 3 bases; unmatched junction bases: 12. Here the CDR3 reads CASSLALFGQGRDTGELFF. The CDR3 nucleotides read TGTGCCAGCAGCTTAGCGCTCTTCGGACAGGGTCGTGACACCGGGGAGCTGTTTTTT.

This chain connects TRBV7-2 to TRBJ1-3; TRBD1 is a possible D gene (5 bases). V was pared by 5 bases and J by 3 bases, with 11 bases between. The CDR3 is made up of 14 amino acids. Germline CDR1 and CDR2: SGHTA and FQGNSA. The CDR3 is CASSRGRNGNTIYF. CDR3 DNA sequence: TGTGCCAGCAGCCGGGGGAGGAATGGAAACACCATATATTTT.

The chain combines TRBV4-2 with TRBJ1-4, with 9 nucleotides matching TRBD1. This CDR3 has 16 amino acids. V was clipped by 4 bases and J by 5 bases; unmatched bases: 8. Per the germline V gene, CDR1 is LGHNA and CDR2 is YNFKEQ. The CDR3 here is CASSRDGTGGNEKLFF. CDR3 sequence (DNA): TGTGCCAGCAGCCGGGACGGAACAGGGGGCAATGAAAAACTGTTTTTT.

The J gene is TRBJ1-4, the V gene TRBV19, with D unclear. CDR1 is LNHDA and CDR2 is SQIVND in the germline V gene (reference sequence). The CDR3 runs to 14 residues. Trimming removed 3 bases at V and 0 bases at J, with 5 bases between. CDR3 sequence (DNA): TGTGCCAGTAGTATTCGAGCAACTAATGAAAAACTGTTTTTT. The encoded protein is CASSIRATNEKLFF.